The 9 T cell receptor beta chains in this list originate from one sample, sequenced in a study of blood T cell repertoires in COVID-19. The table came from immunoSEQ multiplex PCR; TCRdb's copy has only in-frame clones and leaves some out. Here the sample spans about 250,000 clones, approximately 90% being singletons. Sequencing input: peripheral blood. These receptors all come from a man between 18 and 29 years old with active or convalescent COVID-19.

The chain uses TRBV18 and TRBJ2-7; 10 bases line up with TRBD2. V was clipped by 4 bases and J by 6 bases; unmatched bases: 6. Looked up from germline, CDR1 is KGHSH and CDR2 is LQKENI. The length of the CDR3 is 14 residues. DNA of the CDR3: TGTGCCAGCTCACTGTCGAGCGGGAGGGCCGAGCAGTACTTC. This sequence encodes CASSLSSGRAEQYF.

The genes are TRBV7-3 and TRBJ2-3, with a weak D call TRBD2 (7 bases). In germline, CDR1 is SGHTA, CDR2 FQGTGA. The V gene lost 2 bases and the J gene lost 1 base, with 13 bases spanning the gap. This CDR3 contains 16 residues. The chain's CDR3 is CASSLGGGLGTDTQYF. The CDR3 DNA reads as TGTGCCAGCAGCTTAGGCGGGGGCCTTGGCACAGATACGCAGTATTTT. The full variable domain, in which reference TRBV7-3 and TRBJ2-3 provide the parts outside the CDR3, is GAGVSQTPSNKVTEKGKYVELRCDPISGHTALYWYRQSLGQGPEFLIYFQGTGAADDSGLPNDRFFAVRPEGSVSTLKIQRTERGDSAVYLCASSLGGGLGTDTQYFGPGTRLTVL.

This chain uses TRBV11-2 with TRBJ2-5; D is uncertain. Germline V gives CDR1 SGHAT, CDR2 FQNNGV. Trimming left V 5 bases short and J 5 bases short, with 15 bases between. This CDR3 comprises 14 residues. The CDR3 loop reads CASSTRGTRETQYF. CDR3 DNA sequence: TGTGCCAGCAGCACGCGAGGAACGAGGGAGACCCAGTACTTC.

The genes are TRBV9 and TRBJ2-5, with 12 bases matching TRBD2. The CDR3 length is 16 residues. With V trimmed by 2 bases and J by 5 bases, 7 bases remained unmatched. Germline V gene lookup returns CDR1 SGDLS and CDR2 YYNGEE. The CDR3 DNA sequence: TGTGCCAGCAGCGTTACGACTAGCGGGAGTCGGGAGACCCAGTACTTC. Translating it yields CASSVTTSGSRETQYF.

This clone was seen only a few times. For the CDR3, the DNA is TGTGCCTGGAGTGCCGGGACAAAATCTGGAAACACCATATATTTT. Translated: CAWSAGTKSGNTIYF. V usage is TRBV30 and J usage is TRBJ1-3; possible D gene TRBD1, 6 bases. The CDR3 runs 15 residues. Germline CDR1 reads GTSNPN; CDR2 reads SVGIG (reference sequence). The ends were cut back, 1 base at V and 1 base at J, with 11 bases in the middle.

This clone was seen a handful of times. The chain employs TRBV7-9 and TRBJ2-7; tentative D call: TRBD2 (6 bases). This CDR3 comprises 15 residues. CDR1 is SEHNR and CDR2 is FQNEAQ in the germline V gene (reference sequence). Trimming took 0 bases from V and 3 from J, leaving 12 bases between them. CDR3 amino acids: CASSLARGTVYEQYF. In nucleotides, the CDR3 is TGTGCCAGCAGCTTAGCCCGCGGGACTGTCTACGAGCAGTACTTC.

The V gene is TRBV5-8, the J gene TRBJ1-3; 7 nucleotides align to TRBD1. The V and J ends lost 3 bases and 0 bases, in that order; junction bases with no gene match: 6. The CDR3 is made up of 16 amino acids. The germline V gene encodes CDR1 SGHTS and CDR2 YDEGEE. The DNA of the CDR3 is TGTGCCAGCAGCTCCGGGACAGACTTCTCTGGAAACACCATATATTTT. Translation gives CASSSGTDFSGNTIYF.

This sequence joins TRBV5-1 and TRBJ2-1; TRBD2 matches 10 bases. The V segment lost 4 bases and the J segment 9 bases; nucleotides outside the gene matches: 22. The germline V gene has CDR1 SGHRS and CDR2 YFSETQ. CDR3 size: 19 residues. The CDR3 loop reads CASSALSAPLAGVRGEQFF. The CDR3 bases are TGCGCCAGCAGCGCTCTAAGCGCTCCTCTAGCGGGGGTCAGGGGTGAGCAGTTCTTC. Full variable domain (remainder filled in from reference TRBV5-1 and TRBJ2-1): KAGVTQTPRYLIKTRGQQVTLSCSPISGHRSVSWYQQTPGQGLQFLFEYFSETQRNKGNFPGRFSGRQFSNSRSEMNVSTLELGDSALYLCASSALSAPLAGVRGEQFFGPGTRLTVL.

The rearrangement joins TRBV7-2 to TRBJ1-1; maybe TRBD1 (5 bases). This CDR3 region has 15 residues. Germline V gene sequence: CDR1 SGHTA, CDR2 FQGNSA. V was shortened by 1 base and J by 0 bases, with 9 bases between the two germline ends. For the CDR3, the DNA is TGTGCCAGCAGCTTAGGTGGGGCTCTGAACACTGAAGCTTTCTTT. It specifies CASSLGGALNTEAFF. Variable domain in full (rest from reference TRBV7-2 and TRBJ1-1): GAGVSQSPSNKVTEKGKDVELRCDPISGHTALYWYRQSLGQGLEFLIYFQGNSAPDKSGLPSDRFSAERTGGSVSTLTIQRTQQEDSAVYLCASSLGGALNTEAFFGQGTRLTVV.